This passage covers 19 T cell receptor beta chains from one sample sequenced in a study of vaccination effects on CD4 cells after COVID-19. These TCRs' antigens remain unknown. Sequencing in the ViraFEST assay came after antigen-specific CD4+ T cells had been expanded with viral peptide pools, which were used to stimulate PBMC. Subsequent to less than 13 days of culture, CD4+ T cells were isolated. Infection dated between March and December 2020, before the Alpha, Beta and Delta variants reached the United States. TCRdb's copy holds only in-frame clones and misses some; the assay was immunoSEQ multiplex PCR. The table shows about 45,000 clones, with approximately 70% occurring only once. The source was CD4+ T cells from PBMCs cultured with a peptide pool, collected before COVID-19 vaccination. These receptors originate from a human donor who had a prior SARS-CoV-2 infection.

The V call is TRBV19, the J call TRBJ1-2, with TRBD1 as a possible D gene (6 bases). Germline loops: CDR1 LNHDA, CDR2 SQIVND (reference sequence). CDR3 size: 15 residues. The germline V and J ends were trimmed by 2 bases and 4 bases, with 14 bases remaining between them. The CDR3: CASSINHRVGYGYTF. In DNA, the CDR3 is TGTGCCAGTAGTATAAATCACAGGGTGGGCTATGGCTACACCTTC.

This rearrangement joins TRBV5-1 to TRBJ2-1, with 13 positions matching TRBD2. Germline lookup yields CDR1 SGHRS and CDR2 YFSETQ. This CDR3 has 17 residues. The ends lost 4 bases at V and 4 bases at J; junction bases unmatched: 8. The CDR3 coding sequence is TGCGCCAGCAGCACCGGACCGACTAGCGGGGGGTACAATGAGCAGTTCTTC. Residues: CASSTGPTSGGYNEQFF.

The J gene is TRBJ2-7, the V gene TRBV5-4; 8 nucleotides align to TRBD2. J gave up 6 bases and V 4 bases, and 15 bases lay outside the gene matches. CDR1 and CDR2 (germline): SGHNT, YYREEE (reference sequence). The CDR3 length is 16 residues. The CDR3 protein is CASSPRGGAGEFEQYF. CDR3 nucleotides: TGTGCCAGCAGCCCGAGAGGGGGAGCGGGAGAATTCGAGCAGTACTTC.

This chain uses TRBV20-1 with TRBJ2-5; D assignment may be TRBD1 or TRBD2 (5 bases each). Germline V gene lookup returns CDR1 DFQATT and CDR2 SNEGSKA (reference sequence). The V end was cut by 3 bases, the J end by 1 base, with 9 bases between. The CDR3 is 13 amino acids. DNA for the CDR3: TGCAGTGCTAGTAGAGGGACCCAAGAGACCCAGTACTTC. Its protein product is CSASRGTQETQYF.

The genes are TRBV29-1 and TRBJ1-4, with 8 bases lining up with TRBD1. Trimming took 7 bases from V and 5 from J; bases not matched to a gene: 3. This CDR3 is 12 amino acids long. Germline-derived CDR1 and CDR2 are SQVTM and ANQGSEA. CDR3 DNA sequence: TGCAGCGGAACAGGGGGGAATGAAAAACTGTTTTTT. Encoded protein: CSGTGGNEKLFF.

The V call is TRBV27, the J call TRBJ1-6, with D maybe TRBD1 (6 bases). CDR1 and CDR2 from the germline V gene are MNHEY and SMNVEV (reference sequence). The V and J ends lost 5 bases and 9 bases respectively, with 14 bases between them. The CDR3 consists of 14 residues. The CDR3 sequence is CASSPWDTSSPLHF. For the CDR3, the DNA is TGTGCCAGCAGTCCGTGGGACACCAGTTCACCCCTCCACTTT.

The chain recombines TRBV5-8 with TRBJ2-7, with D perhaps assigned TRBD1 or TRBD2 (7 bases each). CDR3 length: 13 amino acids. V dropped 4 bases and J dropped 5 bases, with 13 bases sitting between them. Germline CDR1 is SGHTS and CDR2 is YDEGEE. As DNA, the CDR3 is TGTGCCAGCAGCCAGACAGGGAGGGACGAGCAGTACTTC. Amino acid sequence: CASSQTGRDEQYF.

The rearrangement joins TRBV18 to TRBJ2-1; 11 bases line up with TRBD2. There are 16 residues in the CDR3. Germline CDR1 and CDR2: KGHSH and LQKENI. After removal of 6 bases from V and 5 bases from J, the junction contained 9 bases not matched to a gene. In DNA, the CDR3 is TGTGCCAGCTCCCCGCCGGGACTAGCGGTCGACAATGAGCAGTTCTTC. It translates to CASSPPGLAVDNEQFF.

The chain is built from TRBV5-1 and TRBJ1-1, with unresolved D. This CDR3 contains 13 residues. Germline values: CDR1 SGHRS, CDR2 YFSETQ. V lost 0 bases, J lost 10 bases, and 13 bases lay in between. In DNA form, the CDR3 reads TGCGCCAGCAGCTTGGTTGGTCGGAGTAGAGCTTTCTTT. This codes for CASSLVGRSRAFF. Variable domain in full (rest from reference TRBV5-1 and TRBJ1-1): KAGVTQTPRYLIKTRGQQVTLSCSPISGHRSVSWYQQTPGQGLQFLFEYFSETQRNKGNFPGRFSGRQFSNSRSEMNVSTLELGDSALYLCASSLVGRSRAFFGQGTRLTVV.

The rearrangement joins TRBV28 to TRBJ1-2; the D is unclear. CDR1 is MDHEN and CDR2 is SYDVKM in the germline V gene. The CDR3 extends over 13 amino acids. Trimming left V 7 bases short and J 4 bases short, with 13 bases between. The CDR3 sequence is CASTDHRVYGYTF. The CDR3 region has the DNA TGTGCCAGCACTGATCATAGAGTCTATGGCTACACCTTC.

The CDR3 DNA reads as TGTGCCACCAGCACATTGCTCGGGACAGGTCTTACAGATACGCAGTATTTT. This encodes CATSTLLGTGLTDTQYF. The gene calls are TRBV15 and TRBJ2-3, with 8 bases identical to TRBD1. V trimming: 4 bases; J trimming: 3 bases; junction bases outside the gene matches: 12. CDR3 length: 17 residues. CDR1 is LNHNV and CDR2 is YYDKDF in the germline V gene (reference sequence).

This rearrangement joins TRBV25-1 to TRBJ2-5; tentatively, D is TRBD1 or TRBD2 (5 bases each). The CDR3 is 13 residues long. The V and J ends lost 9 bases and 5 bases respectively, with 16 bases between them. Per the germline V gene, CDR1 is MGHDK and CDR2 is SYGVNS. The CDR3 bases are TGTGCCAGTACTACGGGGCGACGGGAGACCCAGTACTTC. Protein sequence: CASTTGRRETQYF.

Only a few counts were recorded for this clone. The same CDR3 also results from other DNA sequences found in this sample. The chain has TRBV4-2 and TRBJ2-5, with D tentatively TRBD2 (5 bases). The CDR3 totals 14 residues. The V gene lost 1 base and the J gene lost 3 bases, with 9 bases spanning the gap. From germline, CDR1 is LGHNA and CDR2 YNFKEQ. CDR3 bases: TGTGCCAGCAGCCAAGGGACTGCGAAAGAGACCCAGTACTTC. Protein product: CASSQGTAKETQYF.

This rearrangement joins TRBV18 to TRBJ1-2; the match to TRBD1 covers 9 bases. The CDR3 extends over 15 amino acids. V shed 4 bases, J shed 4 bases, and the junction held 7 bases outside the gene matches. Germline values: CDR1 KGHSH, CDR2 LQKENI. In nucleotides, the CDR3 is TGTGCCAGCTCACACGGACAGGGGATAAGCTATGGCTACACCTTC. Protein: CASSHGQGISYGYTF.

The chain employs TRBV7-2 and TRBJ1-2; a possible D gene is TRBD1 (5 bases). Germline V lookup: CDR1 SGHTA, CDR2 FQGNSA. CDR3 size: 13 residues. The V and J ends lost 4 bases and 9 bases respectively, with 15 bases between them. The CDR3 loop is CASSSRARDRYTF. In DNA, the CDR3 is TGTGCCAGCAGCTCCCGAGCGAGGGACCGCTACACCTTC.

The V gene is TRBV7-3, the J gene TRBJ2-1, with D possibly matching TRBD2 (7 bases). The CDR3 loop spans 16 amino acids. Germline V gives CDR1 SGHTA, CDR2 FQGTGA. V gave up 4 bases and J gave up 2 bases, with 15 bases separating them. The CDR3 nucleotides are TGTGCCAGCAGCTCTAGGGGGGGAGGGACCTACAATGAGCAGTTCTTC. Translated: CASSSRGGGTYNEQFF.

This clone has more than one count but fewer than ten. The chain employs TRBV11-2 and TRBJ1-3; TRBD1 is a possible D gene (6 bases). V shed 4 bases and J shed 9 bases, with 16 bases lying between them. CDR1 is SGHAT and CDR2 is FQNNGV in the germline V gene. This CDR3 has 14 residues. The CDR3 loop reads CASSSSSGGPTIYF. The CDR3 DNA reads TGTGCCAGCAGCTCCTCCTCCGGGGGGCCCACCATATATTTT.

This clone came up once. The V and J genes are TRBV18 and TRBJ2-7; no clear D. Between the trimmed V and J ends, which lost 3 bases and 5 bases, there was a span of 8 bases. Germline V CDR1 and CDR2: KGHSH, LQKENI. This CDR3 is built from 12 residues. The CDR3 reads CASSPRGHEQYF. The CDR3 nucleotides are TGTGCCAGCTCACCTCGAGGCCACGAGCAGTACTTC.

The gene calls are TRBV5-8 and TRBJ1-1, with no clear D. The CDR3 totals 16 residues. Per germline, CDR1 SGHTS and CDR2 YDEGEE. V was clipped by 3 bases and J by 0 bases, with 15 bases between them. The CDR3 bases are TGTGCCAGCAGCTGGCTGGTCAGCAACCTGAACACTGAAGCTTTCTTT. As protein: CASSWLVSNLNTEAFF.